The T cell receptor (beta chain) under discussion was sequenced for a study of CD8+ T cells in alopecia areata. On the study more broadly: Tofacitinib lasted 6 to 18 months, then 6 months off drug.

The CDR3 covers 14 residues. V gave up 3 bases and J gave up 0 bases, with 9 bases separating them. The germline V gene encodes CDR1 SQVTM and CDR2 ANQGSEA. Treatment given: oral pan-JAK inhibitor, 5-10 mg twice daily. After isolation, RNA underwent reverse transcription to generate cDNA as the sequencing template. Here immunoSEQ multiplex PCR was the method, and the copy in TCRdb shows in-frame clones only, minus some. The data contain 200,000 to 250,000 clones, 64% of them singletons. The receptor was isolated from a human donor with alopecia areata. The sequencing here drew on CD4+ T cells sorted from blood, taken at week 4, from a patient treated with tofacitinib. The gene calls are TRBV29-1 and TRBJ2-1; no definite D call. This CDR3 reads CSVDARLSYNEQFF. The CDR3 region has the DNA TGCAGCGTTGATGCACGGCTCTCCTACAATGAGCAGTTCTTC.